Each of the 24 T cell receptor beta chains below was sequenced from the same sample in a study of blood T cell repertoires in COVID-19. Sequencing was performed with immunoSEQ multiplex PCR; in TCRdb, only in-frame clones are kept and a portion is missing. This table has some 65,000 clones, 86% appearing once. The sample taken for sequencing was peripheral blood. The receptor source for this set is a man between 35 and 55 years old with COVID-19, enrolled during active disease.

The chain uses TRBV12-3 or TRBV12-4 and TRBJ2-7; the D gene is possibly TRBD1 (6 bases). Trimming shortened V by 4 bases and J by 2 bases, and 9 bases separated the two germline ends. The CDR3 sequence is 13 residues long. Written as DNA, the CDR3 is TGTGCCAGCAGTTACGGACAGCCCTACGAGCAGTACTTC. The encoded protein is CASSYGQPYEQYF.

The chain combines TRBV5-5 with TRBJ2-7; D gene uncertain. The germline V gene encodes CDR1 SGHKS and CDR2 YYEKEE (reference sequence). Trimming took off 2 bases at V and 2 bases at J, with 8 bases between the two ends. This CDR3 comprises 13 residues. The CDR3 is CASSFRVAYEQYF. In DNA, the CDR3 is TGTGCCAGCAGCTTCCGGGTGGCCTACGAGCAGTACTTC.

The CDR3 loop reads CASRLTDRWGNGTQYF. CDR3 in DNA: TGTGCCAGCAGACTAACGGACAGGTGGGGGAACGGGACCCAGTACTTC. The genes are TRBV7-9 and TRBJ2-5; 7 bases are shared with TRBD1. This CDR3 is 16 amino acids long. Germline assignment: CDR1 SEHNR and CDR2 FQNEAQ (reference sequence). V gave up 6 bases and J gave up 7 bases; unmatched junction bases: 17. The complete variable domain, with remaining parts taken from reference TRBV7-9 and TRBJ2-5, reads DTGVSQNPRHKITKRGQNVTFRCDPISEHNRLYWYRQTLGQGPEFLTYFQNEAQLEKSRLLSDRFSAERPKGSFSTLEIQRTEQGDSAMYLCASRLTDRWGNGTQYFGPGTRLLVL.

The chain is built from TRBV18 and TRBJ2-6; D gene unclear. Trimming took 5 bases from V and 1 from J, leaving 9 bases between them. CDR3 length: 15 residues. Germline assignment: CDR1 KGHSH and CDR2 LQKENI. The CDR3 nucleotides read TGTGCCAGCTCAGAGGTTCTTTCTGGGGCCAACGTCCTGACTTTC. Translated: CASSEVLSGANVLTF.

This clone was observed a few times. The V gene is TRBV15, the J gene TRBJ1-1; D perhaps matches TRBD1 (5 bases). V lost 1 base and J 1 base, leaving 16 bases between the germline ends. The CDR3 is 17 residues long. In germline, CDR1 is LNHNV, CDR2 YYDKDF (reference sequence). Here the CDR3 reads CATSRARTLEGNTEAFF. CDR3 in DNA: TGTGCCACCAGCAGAGCACGGACACTCGAAGGGAACACTGAAGCTTTCTTT.

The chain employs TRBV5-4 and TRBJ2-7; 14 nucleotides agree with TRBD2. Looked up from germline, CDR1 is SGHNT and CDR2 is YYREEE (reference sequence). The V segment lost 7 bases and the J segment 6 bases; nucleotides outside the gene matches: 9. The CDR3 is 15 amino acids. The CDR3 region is CASLWGTSGGLEQYF. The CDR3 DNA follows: TGTGCCAGCCTCTGGGGGACTAGCGGGGGTCTCGAGCAGTACTTC.

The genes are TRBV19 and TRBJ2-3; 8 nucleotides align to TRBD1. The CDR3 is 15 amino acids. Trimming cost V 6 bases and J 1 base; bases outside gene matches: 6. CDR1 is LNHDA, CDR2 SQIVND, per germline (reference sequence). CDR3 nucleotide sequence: TGTGCCAGTAGCTTACAGGGGGATCGCACAGATACGCAGTATTTT. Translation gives CASSLQGDRTDTQYF. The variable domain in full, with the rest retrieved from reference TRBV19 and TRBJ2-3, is DGGITQSPKYLFRKEGQNVTLSCEQNLNHDAMYWYRQDPGQGLRLIYYSQIVNDFQKGDIAEGYSVSREKKESFPLTVTSAQKNPTAFYLCASSLQGDRTDTQYFGPGTRLTVL.

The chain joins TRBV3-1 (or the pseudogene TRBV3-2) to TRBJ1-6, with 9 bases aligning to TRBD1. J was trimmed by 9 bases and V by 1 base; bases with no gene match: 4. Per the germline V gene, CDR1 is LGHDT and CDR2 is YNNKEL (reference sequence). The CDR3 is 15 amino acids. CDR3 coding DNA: TGTGCCAGCAGCCAAGCCGGGACAGGGATTTCACCCCTCCACTTT. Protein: CASSQAGTGISPLHF.

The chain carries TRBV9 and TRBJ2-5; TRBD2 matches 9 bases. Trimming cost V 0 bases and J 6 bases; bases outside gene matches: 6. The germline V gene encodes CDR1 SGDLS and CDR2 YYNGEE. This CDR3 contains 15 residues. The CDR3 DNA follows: TGTGCCAGCAGCGTAGAGGGCGGGGGGGCGCAGACCCAGTACTTC. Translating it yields CASSVEGGGAQTQYF.

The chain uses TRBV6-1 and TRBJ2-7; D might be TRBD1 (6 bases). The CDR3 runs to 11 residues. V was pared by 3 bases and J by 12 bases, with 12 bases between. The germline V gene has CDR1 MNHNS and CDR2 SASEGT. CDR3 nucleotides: TGTGCCAGCAGTGAGGGGGCCCCGCGGTACTTC. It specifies CASSEGAPRYF.

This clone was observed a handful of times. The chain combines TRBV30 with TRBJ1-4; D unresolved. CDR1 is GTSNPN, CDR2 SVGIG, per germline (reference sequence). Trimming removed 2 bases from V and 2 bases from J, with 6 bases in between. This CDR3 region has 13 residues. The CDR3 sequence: CAWSTGTNEKLFF. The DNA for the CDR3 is TGTGCCTGGAGTACCGGGACTAATGAAAAACTGTTTTTT.

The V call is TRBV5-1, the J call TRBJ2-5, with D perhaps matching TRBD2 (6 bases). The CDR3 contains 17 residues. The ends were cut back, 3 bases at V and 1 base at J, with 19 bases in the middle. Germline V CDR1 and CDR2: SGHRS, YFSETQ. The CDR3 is CASSSGGGLAIQETQYF. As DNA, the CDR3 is TGCGCCAGCAGCTCCGGCGGAGGGCTAGCGATCCAAGAGACCCAGTACTTC.

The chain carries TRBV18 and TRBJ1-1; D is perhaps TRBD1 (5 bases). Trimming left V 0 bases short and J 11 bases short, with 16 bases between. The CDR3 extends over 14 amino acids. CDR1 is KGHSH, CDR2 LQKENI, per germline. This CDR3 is CASSPPGGDPGAFF. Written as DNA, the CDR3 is TGTGCCAGCTCACCACCGGGAGGGGACCCGGGCGCTTTCTTT.

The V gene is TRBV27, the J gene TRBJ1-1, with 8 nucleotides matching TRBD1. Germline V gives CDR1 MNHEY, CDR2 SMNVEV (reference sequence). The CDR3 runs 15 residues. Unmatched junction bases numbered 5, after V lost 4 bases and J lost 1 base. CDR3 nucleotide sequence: TGTGCCAGCAGTTCGACAGGGGCGGGGAACACTGAAGCTTTCTTT. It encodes CASSSTGAGNTEAFF.

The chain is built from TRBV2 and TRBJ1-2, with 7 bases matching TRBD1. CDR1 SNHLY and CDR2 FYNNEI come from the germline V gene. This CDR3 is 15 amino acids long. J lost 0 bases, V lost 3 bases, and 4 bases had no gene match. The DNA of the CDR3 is TGTGCCAGCAGTGATCCGGGACAGACTAACTATGGCTACACCTTC. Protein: CASSDPGQTNYGYTF. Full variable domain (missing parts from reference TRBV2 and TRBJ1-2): EPEVTQTPSHQVTQMGQEVILRCVPISNHLYFYWYRQILGQKVEFLVSFYNNEISEKSEIFDDQFSVERPDGSNFTLKIRSTKLEDSAMYFCASSDPGQTNYGYTFGSGTRLTVV.

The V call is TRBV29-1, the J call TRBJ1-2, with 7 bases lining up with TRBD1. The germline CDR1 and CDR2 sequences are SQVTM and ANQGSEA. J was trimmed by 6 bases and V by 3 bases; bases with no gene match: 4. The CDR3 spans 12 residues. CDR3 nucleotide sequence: TGCAGCGTTGATATACAGGGGAATGGCTACACCTTC. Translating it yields CSVDIQGNGYTF.

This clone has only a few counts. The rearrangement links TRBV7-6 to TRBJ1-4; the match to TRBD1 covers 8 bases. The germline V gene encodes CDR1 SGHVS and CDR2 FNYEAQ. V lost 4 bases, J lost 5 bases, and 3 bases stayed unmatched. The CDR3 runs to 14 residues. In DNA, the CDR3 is TGTGCCAGCAGCTCCGGGACAGGCAATGAAAAACTGTTTTTT. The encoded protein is CASSSGTGNEKLFF.

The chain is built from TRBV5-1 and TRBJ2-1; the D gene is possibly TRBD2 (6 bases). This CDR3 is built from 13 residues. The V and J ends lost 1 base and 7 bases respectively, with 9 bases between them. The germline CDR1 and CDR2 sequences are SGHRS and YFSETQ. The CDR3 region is CASSLFGGNEQFF. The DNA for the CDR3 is TGCGCCAGCAGCTTGTTTGGGGGGAATGAGCAGTTCTTC.

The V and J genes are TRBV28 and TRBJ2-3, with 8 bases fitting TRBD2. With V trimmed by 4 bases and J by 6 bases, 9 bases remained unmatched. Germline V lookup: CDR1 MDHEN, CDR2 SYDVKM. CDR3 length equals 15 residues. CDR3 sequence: CASSSGAGGEDTQYF. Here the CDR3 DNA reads TGTGCCAGCAGTTCTGGGGCGGGGGGAGAGGATACGCAGTATTTT.

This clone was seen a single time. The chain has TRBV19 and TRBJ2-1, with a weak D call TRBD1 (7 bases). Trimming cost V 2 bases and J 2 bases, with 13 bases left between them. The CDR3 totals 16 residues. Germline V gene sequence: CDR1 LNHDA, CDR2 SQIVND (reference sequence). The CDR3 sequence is CASSIQQGRPYNEQFF. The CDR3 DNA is TGTGCCAGTAGTATACAACAGGGGAGGCCCTACAATGAGCAGTTCTTC.

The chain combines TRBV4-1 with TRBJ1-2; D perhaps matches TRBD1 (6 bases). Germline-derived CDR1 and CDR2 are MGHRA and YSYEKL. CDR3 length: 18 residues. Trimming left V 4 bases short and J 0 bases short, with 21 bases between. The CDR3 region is CASSPVPLLRGSNYGYTF. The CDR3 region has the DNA TGCGCCAGCAGCCCTGTTCCACTCCTCAGGGGTTCTAACTATGGCTACACCTTC.

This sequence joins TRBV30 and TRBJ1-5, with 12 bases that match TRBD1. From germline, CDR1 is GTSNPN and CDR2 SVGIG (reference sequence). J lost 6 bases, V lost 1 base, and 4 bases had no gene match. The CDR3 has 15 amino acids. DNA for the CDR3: TGTGCCTGGAGTGCGGGACAGGGGGCGAGTCAGCCCCAGCATTTT. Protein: CAWSAGQGASQPQHF.

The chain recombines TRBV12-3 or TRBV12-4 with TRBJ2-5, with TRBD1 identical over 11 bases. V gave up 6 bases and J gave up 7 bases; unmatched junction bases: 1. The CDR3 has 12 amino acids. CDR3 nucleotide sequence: TGTGCCAGCAGGGGACAGGGGGGGACCCAGTACTTC. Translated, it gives CASRGQGGTQYF.

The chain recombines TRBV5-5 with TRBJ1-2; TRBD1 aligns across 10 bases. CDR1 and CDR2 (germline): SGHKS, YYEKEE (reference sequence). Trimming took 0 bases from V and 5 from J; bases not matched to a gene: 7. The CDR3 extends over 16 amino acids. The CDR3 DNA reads TGTGCCAGCAGCTTGGGGGGACAGGGGAGATCTTATGGCTACACCTTC. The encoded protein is CASSLGGQGRSYGYTF.